Here is one T cell receptor beta chain with its context. What it binds is unknown. Repertoires were generated with immunoSEQ multiplex PCR, while TCRdb's copy carries only in-frame clones and drops some. The table includes 40,000 to 55,000 clones, approximately 84% detected once. The data originate from a study of STAT5B mutations in CD4+ large granular lymphocyte leukemia. Study-wide findings and caveats: No patients shared main leukemic clonotypes, though around 25% appeared at low frequency elsewhere. TRBV06-family usage was enriched in top patient clones (8/27) versus controls (2/35).

In germline, CDR1 is SGHRS, CDR2 YFSETQ. The V end lost 2 bases, the J end lost 5 bases, and 20 bases lay between the germline ends. CDR3 size: 16 residues. The chain recombines TRBV5-1 with TRBJ2-7, with D perhaps assigned TRBD1 or TRBD2 (6 bases each). The TCR originated in a human donor in good health. Sequencing used CD4+ T cells from blood buffy coats. The CDR3 DNA reads as TGCGCCAGCAGCTTTCAGGGGTTCTCCGGGGAGGACGAGCAGTACTTC. Translated: CASSFQGFSGEDEQYF. Complete variable domain (other parts from reference TRBV5-1 and TRBJ2-7): KAGVTQTPRYLIKTRGQQVTLSCSPISGHRSVSWYQQTPGQGLQFLFEYFSETQRNKGNFPGRFSGRQFSNSRSEMNVSTLELGDSALYLCASSFQGFSGEDEQYFGPGTRLTVT.